The rows below give T cell receptor beta chains drawn from one sample of a study of T cell responses to AZD1222 COVID-19 vaccine. The data were produced by immunoSEQ multiplex PCR, yet TCRdb's version contains in-frame clones alone and is incomplete. The table lists about 140,000 clones, 88% of them singletons. The specimen comprised peripheral blood, sampled 28 days after the second AZD1222 dose. Receptors were obtained from an adult who received the AZD1222 COVID-19 vaccine. CDR3s include the opening cysteine and the closing phenylalanine or tryptophan. The D gene is left open where the match is weak. Part of the rows lack a size; the others show once, few, many or a class for expanded clones.

v_call	clone_size	j_call	d_call	cdr3_aa	cdr3_nt
TRBV12-3/TRBV12-4	.	TRBJ2-7	.	CASSQLQGHEQYF	TGTGCCAGCAGTCAACTACAGGGCCACGAGCAGTACTTC
TRBV5-1	once	TRBJ1-4	.	CASSLGGMKNEKLFF	TGCGCCAGCAGCTTGGGGGGTATGAAGAATGAAAAACTGTTTTTT
TRBV7-9	.	TRBJ2-7	TRBD1	CASSLVRGQGVYEQYF	TGTGCCAGCAGCTTGGTCCGGGGACAGGGGGTCTACGAGCAGTACTTC
TRBV10-3	.	TRBJ1-2	.	CAISRQADNYGYTF	TGTGCCATCAGTAGACAGGCGGACAACTATGGCTACACCTTC
TRBV7-2	.	TRBJ2-7	.	CASSLGLGTAPGKQYF	TGTGCCAGCAGCTTAGGCTTGGGGACTGCCCCAGGCAAGCAGTACTTC
TRBV27	.	TRBJ1-5	TRBD1	CASSPTGEHQPQHF	TGTGCCAGCAGTCCGACAGGGGAGCATCAGCCCCAGCATTTT
TRBV19	.	TRBJ1-2	.	CASSIEQEFGYTF	TGTGCCAGTAGTATAGAACAAGAATTTGGCTACACCTTC
TRBV5-4	.	TRBJ2-1	.	CASSQPFRAPNEQFF	TGTGCCAGCAGCCAGCCGTTCCGGGCGCCGAATGAGCAGTTCTTC
TRBV24-1	few	TRBJ2-2	.	CATSDWGRQAGTGELFF	TGTGCCACCAGTGATTGGGGCCGACAGGCGGGCACCGGGGAGCTGTTTTTT
TRBV6-5	.	TRBJ1-1	TRBD1	CASSSRPGGDTEAFF	TGTGCCAGCAGTTCCCGCCCAGGGGGCGACACTGAAGCTTTCTTT
TRBV7-2	.	TRBJ1-1	TRBD1	CASNRQGPGTEAFF	TGTGCCAGCAACCGACAGGGACCGGGCACTGAAGCTTTCTTT
TRBV6-5	.	TRBJ1-2	.	CASSSGVGYTF	TGTGCCAGCAGTTCGGGCGTTGGCTACACCTTC
TRBV28	.	TRBJ1-1	.	CASPSGTSMNTEAFF	TGTGCCAGCCCCTCCGGGACAAGCATGAACACTGAAGCTTTCTTT
TRBV24-1	.	TRBJ2-2	TRBD2	CATGGGTGELFF	TGTGCCACCGGGGGGGGCACCGGGGAGCTGTTTTTT
TRBV7-3	.	TRBJ2-3	.	CASSSIGGADTQYF	TGTGCCAGCAGCTCCATCGGGGGAGCAGATACGCAGTATTTT
TRBV21-1	few	TRBJ2-7	.	CASSYEGARNSYEQYF	TGTGCCAGCAGCTATGAGGGGGCCCGTAACTCCTACGAGCAGTACTTC
TRBV18	few	TRBJ1-5	.	CASSPLGDQPQHF	TGTGCCAGCTCACCGCTAGGAGATCAGCCCCAGCATTTT
TRBV7-2	.	TRBJ1-5	.	CASSFPGQPQHF	TGTGCCAGCAGCTTCCCTGGTCAGCCCCAGCATTTT
TRBV7-9	.	TRBJ2-5	TRBD2	CASNEGLADQETQYF	TGTGCCAGCAACGAGGGACTAGCGGATCAAGAGACCCAGTACTTC
TRBV21-1	.	TRBJ2-5	.	CASSKYCGPDRETQYF	TGTGCCAGCAGCAAATATTGTGGACCAGATAGAGAGACCCAGTACTTC
TRBV5-8	.	TRBJ1-2	TRBD1	CASKPGQAIYGYTF	TGTGCCAGCAAACCGGGACAGGCAATCTATGGCTACACCTTC
TRBV1	.	TRBJ2-2	.	CTSSLRAGAHTGELFF	TGCACCAGCAGCCTGAGAGCGGGAGCTCACACCGGGGAGCTGTTTTTT
TRBV7-2	.	TRBJ2-1	TRBD2	CASSPGEGYNEQFF	TGTGCCAGCAGCCCGGGGGAGGGGTACAATGAGCAGTTCTTC
TRBV19	.	TRBJ1-2	.	CASNLAAIVGYGYTF	TGTGCCAGTAATTTGGCGGCAATTGTCGGCTATGGCTACACCTTC
TRBV5-1	.	TRBJ2-3	.	CASSLSGDWIDTQYF	TGCGCCAGCAGCTTGTCGGGGGATTGGATAGATACGCAGTATTTT
TRBV9	few	TRBJ2-5	.	CASSVGSRDGETQYF	TGTGCCAGCAGCGTAGGGTCCAGAGATGGAGAGACCCAGTACTTC
TRBV6-5	.	TRBJ2-7	.	CASSYIKGYEQYF	TGTGCCAGCAGTTACATCAAGGGATACGAGCAGTACTTC
TRBV3-1/TRBV3-2	.	TRBJ2-1	.	CASSLKGGSYNEQFF	TGTGCCAGCAGCCTTAAGGGGGGCTCCTACAATGAGCAGTTCTTC
TRBV24-1	.	TRBJ2-2	TRBD2	CATAGGNTGELFF	TGTGCCACCGCGGGAGGGAACACCGGGGAGCTGTTTTTT
TRBV5-1	.	TRBJ2-2	TRBD2	CASSFTAGDTGELFF	TGCGCCAGCAGCTTCACAGCGGGGGACACCGGGGAGCTGTTTTTT
TRBV3-1/TRBV3-2	.	TRBJ2-1	TRBD1	CASSHRGYEQFF	TGTGCCAGCAGCCACAGGGGGTATGAGCAGTTCTTC
TRBV30	.	TRBJ2-5	.	CAWSGGTAQYF	TGTGCCTGGAGCGGAGGGACGGCCCAGTACTTC
TRBV9	.	TRBJ2-3	TRBD2	CASSSGGGGIRTDTQYF	TGTGCCAGCAGCTCCGGTGGGGGGGGAATACGAACAGATACGCAGTATTTT
TRBV23-1	.	TRBJ1-1	.	CATVGHLNTEAFF	TGCGCCACTGTCGGCCATTTAAACACTGAAGCTTTCTTT
TRBV15	.	TRBJ1-5	.	CATSRGVQPQHF	TGTGCCACCAGCAGGGGGGTTCAGCCCCAGCATTTT
TRBV6-6	.	TRBJ1-1	.	CASSYGDTEAFF	TGTGCCAGCAGTTACGGGGACACTGAAGCTTTCTTT
TRBV6-5	.	TRBJ2-1	.	CASSYGSARDEQFF	TGTGCCAGCAGTTACGGTTCGGCTAGGGATGAGCAGTTCTTC